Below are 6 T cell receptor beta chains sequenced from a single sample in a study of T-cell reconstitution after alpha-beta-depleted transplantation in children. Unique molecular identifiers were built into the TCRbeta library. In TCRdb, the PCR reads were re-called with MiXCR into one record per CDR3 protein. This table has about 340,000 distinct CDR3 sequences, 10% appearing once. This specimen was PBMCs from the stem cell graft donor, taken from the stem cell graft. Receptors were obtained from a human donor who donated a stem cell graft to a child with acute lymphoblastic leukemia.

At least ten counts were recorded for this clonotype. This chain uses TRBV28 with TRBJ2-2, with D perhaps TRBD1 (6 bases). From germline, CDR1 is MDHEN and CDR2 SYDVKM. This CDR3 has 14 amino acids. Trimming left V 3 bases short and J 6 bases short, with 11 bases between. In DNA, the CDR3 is TGTGCCAGCAGTTTCCACAGGGTGCCCGGGGAGCTGTTTTTT. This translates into CASSFHRVPGELFF.

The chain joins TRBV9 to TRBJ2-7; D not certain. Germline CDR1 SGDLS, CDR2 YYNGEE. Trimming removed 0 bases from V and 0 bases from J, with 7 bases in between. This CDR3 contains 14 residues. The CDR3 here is CASSVDSFSYEQYF. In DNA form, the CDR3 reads TGTGCCAGCAGCGTAGACAGTTTCTCCTACGAGCAGTACTTC. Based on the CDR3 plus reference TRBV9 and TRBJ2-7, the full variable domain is DSGVTQTPKHLITATGQRVTLRCSPRSGDLSVYWYQQSLDQGLQFLIQYYNGEERAKGNILERFSAQQFPDLHSELNLSSLELGDSALYFCASSVDSFSYEQYFGPGTRLTVT.

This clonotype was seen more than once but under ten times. The CDR3 is CATSRVQGAKNEQFF. The CDR3 coding sequence is TGTGCCACCAGCAGAGTACAGGGGGCGAAAAATGAGCAGTTCTTC. V and J are TRBV15 and TRBJ2-1, with TRBD1 matching over 9 bases. The CDR3 spans 15 residues. V was pared by 1 base and J by 7 bases, with 5 bases of the junction left unmatched. Germline V lookup: CDR1 LNHNV, CDR2 YYDKDF (reference sequence).

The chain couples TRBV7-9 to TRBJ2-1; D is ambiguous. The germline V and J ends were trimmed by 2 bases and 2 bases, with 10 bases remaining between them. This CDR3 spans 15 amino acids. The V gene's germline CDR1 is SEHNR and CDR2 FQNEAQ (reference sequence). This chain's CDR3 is CASSLSGPPYNEQFF. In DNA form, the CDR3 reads TGTGCCAGCAGCTTATCCGGGCCTCCCTACAATGAGCAGTTCTTC.

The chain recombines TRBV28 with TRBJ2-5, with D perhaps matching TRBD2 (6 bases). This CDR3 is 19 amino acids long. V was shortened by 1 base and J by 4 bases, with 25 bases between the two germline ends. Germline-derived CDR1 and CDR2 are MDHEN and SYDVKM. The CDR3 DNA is TGTGCCAGCAGTTTATACCTAGCGCTAGTGGAGAGGCCACCAGAGACCCAGTACTTC. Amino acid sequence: CASSLYLALVERPPETQYF.

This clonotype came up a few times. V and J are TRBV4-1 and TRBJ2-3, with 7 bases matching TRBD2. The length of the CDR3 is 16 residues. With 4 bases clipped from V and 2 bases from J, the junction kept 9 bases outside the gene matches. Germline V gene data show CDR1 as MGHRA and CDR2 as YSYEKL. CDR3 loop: CASSRDTGRTTDTQYF. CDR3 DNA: TGCGCCAGCAGCCGAGACACCGGGAGGACCACAGATACGCAGTATTTT.